The clone carrying this T cell receptor beta chain was picked up a small number of times. The antigen remains unidentified. These data belong to a study of CD8 T cells in ankylosing spondylitis. Quantitative 5'-RACE with molecular barcodes produced the TCR beta libraries. TCRdb recomputed calls from the 5' RACE reads with MiXCR, one row per CDR3 protein. Of roughly 370,000 distinct CDR3 sequences in the sample, around 22% were seen once. Germline V gene lookup returns CDR1 ENHRY and CDR2 SYGVKD. CDR3 length: 16 residues. V gave up 6 bases and J gave up 0 bases, with 17 bases separating them. Study-level results: Disease-linked clones reportedly concentrated significantly in matched ankylosing spondylitis synovial fluid. Clones linked to disease, bearing a CD8+ phenotype, were relatively rare in peripheral blood. Some motif variants had been reported before (in reactive arthritis synovial fluid and blood). Ankylosing spondylitis blood appeared to be characterized by a TCR beta motif of eight or nine highly homologous variants.

The receptor was isolated from a male donor with ankylosing spondylitis. V usage is TRBV10-3 and J usage is TRBJ2-5; D is perhaps TRBD1 (6 bases). Sequencing input: blood, either unsorted or a sorted T cell fraction (not recorded which). The CDR3 DNA is TGTGCCATCAGCCCACTCCAAGGGGGATACCAAGAGACCCAGTACTTC. Its protein product is CAISPLQGGYQETQYF.